The subject of this entry is one TCR beta chain. These data come from a study of blood T cell repertoires in COVID-19. On the study more broadly: The United States, Italy and Spain provided the acute and convalescent COVID-19 samples.

Per the authors' pipeline: Estimation of nucleated cell counts relied on the amplification of reference gene primers. Generated by immunoSEQ multiplex PCR, the TCRdb table keeps only in-frame clones and is missing some. The V and J calls and the clone size are those of that table, but D and trimming were determined from the DNA. This repertoire shows about 60,000 clones, around 89% found once; its top ten account for 8.3%. Sample: peripheral blood. This TCR derives from a human donor with active COVID-19. The donor label of this sample is uncertain.

The CDR3 coding sequence is TGCAGCGTTAGTCCCTCGGACAGGGGATTGAACACTGAAGCTTTCTTT. It yields the protein CSVSPSDRGLNTEAFF. The V call is TRBV29-1, the J call TRBJ1-1; TRBD1 agrees at 9 bases. The V and J ends lost 5 bases and 0 bases, in that order; junction bases with no gene match: 10. The CDR3 has 16 amino acids. Germline assignment: CDR1 SQVTM and CDR2 ANQGSEA.